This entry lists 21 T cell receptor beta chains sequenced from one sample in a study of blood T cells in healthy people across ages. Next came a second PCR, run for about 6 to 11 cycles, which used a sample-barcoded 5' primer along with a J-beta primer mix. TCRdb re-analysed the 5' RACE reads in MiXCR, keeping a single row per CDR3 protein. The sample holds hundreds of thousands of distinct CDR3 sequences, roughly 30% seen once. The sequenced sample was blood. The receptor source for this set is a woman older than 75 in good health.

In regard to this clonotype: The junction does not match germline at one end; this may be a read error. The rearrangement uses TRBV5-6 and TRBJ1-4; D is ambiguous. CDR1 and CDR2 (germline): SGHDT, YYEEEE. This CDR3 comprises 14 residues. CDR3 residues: CTSSLEAPGEKLFF. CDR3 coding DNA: TGTACCAGCAGCTTGGAGGCTCCGGGAGAAAAACTGTTTTTT.

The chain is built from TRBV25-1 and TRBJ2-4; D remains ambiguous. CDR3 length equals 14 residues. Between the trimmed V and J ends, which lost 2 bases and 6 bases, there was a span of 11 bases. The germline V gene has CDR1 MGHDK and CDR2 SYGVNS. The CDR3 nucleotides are TGTGCCAGCAGTGAAACGTCTTGGGGAAACATTCAGTACTTC. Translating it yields CASSETSWGNIQYF. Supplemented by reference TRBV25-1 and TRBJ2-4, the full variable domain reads EADIYQTPRYLVIGTGKKITLECSQTMGHDKMYWYQQDPGMELHLIHYSYGVNSTEKGDLSSESTVSRIRTEHFPLTLESARPSHTSQYLCASSETSWGNIQYFGAGTRLSVL.

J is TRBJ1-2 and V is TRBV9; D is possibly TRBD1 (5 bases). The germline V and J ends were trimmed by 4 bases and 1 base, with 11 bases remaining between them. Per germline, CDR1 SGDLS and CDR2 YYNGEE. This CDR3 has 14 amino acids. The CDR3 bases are TGTGCCAGCAGCTCCTTGGGGCTTAACTATGGCTACACCTTC. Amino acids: CASSSLGLNYGYTF.

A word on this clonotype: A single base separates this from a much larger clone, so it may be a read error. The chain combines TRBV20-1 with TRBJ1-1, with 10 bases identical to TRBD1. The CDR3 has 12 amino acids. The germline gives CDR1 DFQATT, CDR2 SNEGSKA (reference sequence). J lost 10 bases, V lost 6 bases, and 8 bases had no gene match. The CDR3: CSARQGAAGAFF. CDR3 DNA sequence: TGCAGTGCGCGACAGGGGGCCGCTGGAGCTTTCTTT.

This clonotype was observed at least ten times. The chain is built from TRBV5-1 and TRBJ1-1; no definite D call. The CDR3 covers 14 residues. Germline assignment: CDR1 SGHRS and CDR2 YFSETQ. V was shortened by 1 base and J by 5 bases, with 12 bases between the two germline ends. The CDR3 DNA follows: TGCGCCAGCAGCTTGTCTGTCGGTTATACTGAAGCTTTCTTT. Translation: CASSLSVGYTEAFF. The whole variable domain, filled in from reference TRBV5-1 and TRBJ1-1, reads KAGVTQTPRYLIKTRGQQVTLSCSPISGHRSVSWYQQTPGQGLQFLFEYFSETQRNKGNFPGRFSGRQFSNSRSEMNVSTLELGDSALYLCASSLSVGYTEAFFGQGTRLTVV.

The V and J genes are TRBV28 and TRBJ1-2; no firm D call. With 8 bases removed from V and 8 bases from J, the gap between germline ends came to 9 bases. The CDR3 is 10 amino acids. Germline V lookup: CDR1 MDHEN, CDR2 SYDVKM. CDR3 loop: CASLAGGYTF. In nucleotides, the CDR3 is TGTGCCAGCCTTGCGGGCGGCTACACCTTC.

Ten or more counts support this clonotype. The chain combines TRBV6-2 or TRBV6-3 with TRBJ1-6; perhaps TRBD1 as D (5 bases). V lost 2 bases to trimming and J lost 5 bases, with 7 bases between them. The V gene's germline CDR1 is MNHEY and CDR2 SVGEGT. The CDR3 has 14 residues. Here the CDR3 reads CASSYARDNSPLHF. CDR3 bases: TGTGCCAGCAGTTACGCCAGGGATAATTCACCCCTCCACTTT.

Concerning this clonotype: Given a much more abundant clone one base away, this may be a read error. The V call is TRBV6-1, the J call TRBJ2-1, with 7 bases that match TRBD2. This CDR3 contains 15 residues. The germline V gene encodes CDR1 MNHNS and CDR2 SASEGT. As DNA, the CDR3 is TGTGCCAGCAGAGGACGGGGGGACTCCTACAGTGAGCAGTTCTTC. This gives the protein CASRGRGDSYSEQFF.

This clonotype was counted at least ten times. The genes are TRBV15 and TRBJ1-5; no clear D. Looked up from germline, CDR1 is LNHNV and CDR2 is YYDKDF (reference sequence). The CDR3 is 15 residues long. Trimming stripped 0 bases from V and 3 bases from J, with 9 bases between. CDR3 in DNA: TGTGCCACCAGCAGAGAACGGCAGAACAATCAGCCCCAGCATTTT. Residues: CATSRERQNNQPQHF.

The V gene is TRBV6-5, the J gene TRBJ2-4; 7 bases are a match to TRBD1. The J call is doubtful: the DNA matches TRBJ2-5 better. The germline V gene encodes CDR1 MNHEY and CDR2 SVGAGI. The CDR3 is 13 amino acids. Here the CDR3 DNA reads TGTGCCAGCAGTCAGACAGGGAGAGAGACCCAGTACTTC. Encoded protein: CASSQTGRETQYF.

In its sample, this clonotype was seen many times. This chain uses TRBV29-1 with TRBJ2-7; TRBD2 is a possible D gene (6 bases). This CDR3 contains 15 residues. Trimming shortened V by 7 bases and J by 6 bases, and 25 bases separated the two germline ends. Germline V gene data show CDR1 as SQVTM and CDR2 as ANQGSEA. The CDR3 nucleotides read TGCAGCGCCCTCCCCCGGGGGTCTACTCGGGGCGAGCAGTACTTC. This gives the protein CSALPRGSTRGEQYF.

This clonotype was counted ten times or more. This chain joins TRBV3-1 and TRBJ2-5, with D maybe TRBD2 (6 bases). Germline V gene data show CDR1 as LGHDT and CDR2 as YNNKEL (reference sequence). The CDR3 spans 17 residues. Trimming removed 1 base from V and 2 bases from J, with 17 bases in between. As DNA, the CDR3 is TGTGCCAGCAGCCAAGGGGTGACGACTAGAGGACAAGAGACCCAGTACTTC. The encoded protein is CASSQGVTTRGQETQYF.

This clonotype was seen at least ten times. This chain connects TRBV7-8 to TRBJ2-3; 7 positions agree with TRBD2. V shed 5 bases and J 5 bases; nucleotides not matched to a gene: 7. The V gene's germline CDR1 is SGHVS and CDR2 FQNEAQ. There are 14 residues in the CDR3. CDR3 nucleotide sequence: TGTGCCAGCAGCCTGGGGGGGAATATAGATACGCAGTATTTT. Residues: CASSLGGNIDTQYF.

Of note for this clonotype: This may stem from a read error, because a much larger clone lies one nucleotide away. The CDR3 protein is CASRFRSGPRAGEQYF. Here the CDR3 DNA reads TGTGCCAGCAGATTCCGATCGGGGCCCAGAGCGGGTGAGCAGTACTTC. V gene TRBV7-2 combines with J gene TRBJ2-7, with a tentative D call TRBD2 (6 bases). V lost 6 bases and J lost 7, with 25 bases in between. The CDR3 contains 16 residues. CDR1 SGHTA and CDR2 FQGNSA come from the germline V gene.

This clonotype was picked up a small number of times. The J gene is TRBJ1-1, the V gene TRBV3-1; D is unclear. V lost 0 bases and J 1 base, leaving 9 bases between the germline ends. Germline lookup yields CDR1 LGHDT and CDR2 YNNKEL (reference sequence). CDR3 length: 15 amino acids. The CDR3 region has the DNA TGTGCCAGCAGCCAAGAAACCAGGCCGAACACTGAAGCTTTCTTT. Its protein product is CASSQETRPNTEAFF.

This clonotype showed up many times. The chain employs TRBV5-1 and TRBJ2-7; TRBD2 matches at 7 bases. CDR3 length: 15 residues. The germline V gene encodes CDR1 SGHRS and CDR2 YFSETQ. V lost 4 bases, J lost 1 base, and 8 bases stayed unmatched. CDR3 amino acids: CASSRGERRSYEQYF. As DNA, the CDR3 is TGCGCCAGCAGCCGGGGGGAGCGTAGATCCTACGAGCAGTACTTC.

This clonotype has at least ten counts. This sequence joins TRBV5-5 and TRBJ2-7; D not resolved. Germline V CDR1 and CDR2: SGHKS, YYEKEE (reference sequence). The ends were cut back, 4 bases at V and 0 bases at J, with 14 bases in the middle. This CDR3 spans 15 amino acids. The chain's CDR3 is CASSADDTSSYEQYF. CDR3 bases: TGTGCCAGCAGCGCGGACGACACCAGCTCCTACGAGCAGTACTTC.

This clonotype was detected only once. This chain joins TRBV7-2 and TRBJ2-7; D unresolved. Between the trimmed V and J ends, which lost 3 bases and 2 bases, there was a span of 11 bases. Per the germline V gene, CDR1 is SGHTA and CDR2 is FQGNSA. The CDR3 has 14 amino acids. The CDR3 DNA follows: TGTGCCAGCAGCTTCCTGGGCGATACCTACGAGCAGTACTTC. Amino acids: CASSFLGDTYEQYF. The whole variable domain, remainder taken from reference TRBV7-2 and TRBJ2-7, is GAGVSQSPSNKVTEKGKDVELRCDPISGHTALYWYRQSLGQGLEFLIYFQGNSAPDKSGLPSDRFSAERTGGSVSTLTIQRTQQEDSAVYLCASSFLGDTYEQYFGPGTRLTVT.

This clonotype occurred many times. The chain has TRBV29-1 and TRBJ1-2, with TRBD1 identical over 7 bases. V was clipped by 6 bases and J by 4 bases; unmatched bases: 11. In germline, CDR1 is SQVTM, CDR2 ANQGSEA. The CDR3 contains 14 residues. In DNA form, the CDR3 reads TGCAGCGTAGATAATCGACAGGGAGGCTATGGCTACACCTTC. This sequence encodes CSVDNRQGGYGYTF.

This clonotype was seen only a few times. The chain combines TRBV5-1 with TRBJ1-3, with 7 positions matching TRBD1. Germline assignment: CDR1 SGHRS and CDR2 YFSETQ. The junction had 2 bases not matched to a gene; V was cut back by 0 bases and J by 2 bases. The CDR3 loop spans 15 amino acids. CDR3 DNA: TGCGCCAGCAGCTTGGGACAGGGAACTGGAAACACCATATATTTT. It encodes CASSLGQGTGNTIYF.

The CDR3 coding sequence is TGTGCCTGGAGTGTAAGGCGATATGGGGAGCTGTTTTTT. Protein: CAWSVRRYGELFF. The chain carries TRBV30 and TRBJ2-2, with no clear D. The CDR3 has 13 residues. The germline CDR1 and CDR2 sequences are GTSNPN and SVGIG (reference sequence). The V end lost 0 bases, the J end lost 8 bases, and 10 bases lay between the germline ends.